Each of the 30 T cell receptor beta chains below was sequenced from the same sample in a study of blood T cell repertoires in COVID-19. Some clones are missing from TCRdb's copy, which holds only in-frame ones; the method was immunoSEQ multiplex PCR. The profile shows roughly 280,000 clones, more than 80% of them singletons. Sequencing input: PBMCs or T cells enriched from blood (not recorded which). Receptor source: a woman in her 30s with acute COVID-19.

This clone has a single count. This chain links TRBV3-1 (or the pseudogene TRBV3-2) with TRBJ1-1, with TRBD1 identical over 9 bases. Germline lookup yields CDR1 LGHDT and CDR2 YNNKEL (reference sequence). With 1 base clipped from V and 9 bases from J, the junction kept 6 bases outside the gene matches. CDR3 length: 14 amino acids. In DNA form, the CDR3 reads TGTGCCAGCAGCCAAGTGGGACAGGGAGGTAAAGCTTTCTTT. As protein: CASSQVGQGGKAFF.

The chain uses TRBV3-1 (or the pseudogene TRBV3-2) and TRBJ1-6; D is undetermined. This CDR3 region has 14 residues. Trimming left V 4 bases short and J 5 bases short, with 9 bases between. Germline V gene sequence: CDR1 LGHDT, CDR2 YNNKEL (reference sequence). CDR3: CASSLPTNNSPLHF. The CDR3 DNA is TGTGCCAGCAGCCTCCCGACAAATAATTCACCCCTCCACTTT.

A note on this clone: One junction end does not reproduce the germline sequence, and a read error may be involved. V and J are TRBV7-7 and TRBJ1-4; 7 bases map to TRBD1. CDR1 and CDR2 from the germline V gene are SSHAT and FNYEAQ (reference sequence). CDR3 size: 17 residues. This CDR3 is CASSSSSQDRDGEKLFF. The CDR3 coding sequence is TGTGCTAGCAGCTCTAGTAGTCAAGACAGGGACGGGGAAAAACTGTTTTTT.

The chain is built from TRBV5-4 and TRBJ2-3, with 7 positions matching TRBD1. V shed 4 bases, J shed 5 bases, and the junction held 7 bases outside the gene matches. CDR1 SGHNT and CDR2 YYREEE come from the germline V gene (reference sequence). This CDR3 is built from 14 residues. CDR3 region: CASSTKDRVDTQYF. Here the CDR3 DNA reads TGTGCCAGCAGCACGAAAGACAGGGTAGATACGCAGTATTTT.

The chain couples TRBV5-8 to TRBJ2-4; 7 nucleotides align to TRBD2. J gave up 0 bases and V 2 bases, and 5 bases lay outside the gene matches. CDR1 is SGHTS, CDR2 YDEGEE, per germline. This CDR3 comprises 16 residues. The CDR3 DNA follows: TGTGCCAGCAGCTTCCCAGCGGGATTAGCCAAAAACATTCAGTACTTC. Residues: CASSFPAGLAKNIQYF.

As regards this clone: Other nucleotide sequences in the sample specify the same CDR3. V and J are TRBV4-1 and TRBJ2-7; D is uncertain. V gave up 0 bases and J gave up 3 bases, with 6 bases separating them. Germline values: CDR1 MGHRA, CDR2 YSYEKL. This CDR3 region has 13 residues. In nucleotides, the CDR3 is TGCGCCAGCAGCCAAGAACACAGCTACGAGCAGTACTTC. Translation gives CASSQEHSYEQYF.

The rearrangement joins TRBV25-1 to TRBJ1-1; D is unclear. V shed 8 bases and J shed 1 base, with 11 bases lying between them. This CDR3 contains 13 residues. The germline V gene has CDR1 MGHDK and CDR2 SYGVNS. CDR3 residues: CASHPPGNTEAFF. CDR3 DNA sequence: TGTGCCAGCCATCCCCCAGGGAACACTGAAGCTTTCTTT.

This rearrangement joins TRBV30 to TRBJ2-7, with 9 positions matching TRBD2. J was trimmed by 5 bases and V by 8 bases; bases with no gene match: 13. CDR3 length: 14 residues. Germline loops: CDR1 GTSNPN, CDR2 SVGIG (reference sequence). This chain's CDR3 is CAARRGLAKNEQYF. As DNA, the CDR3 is TGTGCCGCGAGGCGAGGACTAGCGAAGAACGAGCAGTACTTC.

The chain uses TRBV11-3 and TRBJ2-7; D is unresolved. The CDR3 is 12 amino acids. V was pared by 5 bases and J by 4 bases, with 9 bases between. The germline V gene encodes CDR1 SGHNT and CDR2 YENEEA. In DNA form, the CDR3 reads TGTGCCAGCAGCACAGATGGTTACGAGCAGTACTTC. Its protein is CASSTDGYEQYF.

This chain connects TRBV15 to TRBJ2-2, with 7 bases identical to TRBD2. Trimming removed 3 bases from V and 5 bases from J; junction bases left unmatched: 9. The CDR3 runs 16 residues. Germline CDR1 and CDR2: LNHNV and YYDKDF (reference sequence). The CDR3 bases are TGTGCCACCAGCAGTGTCTCCGGGACTACAACCGGGGAGCTGTTTTTT. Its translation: CATSSVSGTTTGELFF.

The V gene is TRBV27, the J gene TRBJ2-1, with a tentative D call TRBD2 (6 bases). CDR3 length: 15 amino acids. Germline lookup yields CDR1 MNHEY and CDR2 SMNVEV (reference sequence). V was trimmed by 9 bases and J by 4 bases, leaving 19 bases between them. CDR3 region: CASTPEGRDYNEQFF. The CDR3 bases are TGTGCCAGTACCCCGGAGGGCAGGGATTACAATGAGCAGTTCTTC.

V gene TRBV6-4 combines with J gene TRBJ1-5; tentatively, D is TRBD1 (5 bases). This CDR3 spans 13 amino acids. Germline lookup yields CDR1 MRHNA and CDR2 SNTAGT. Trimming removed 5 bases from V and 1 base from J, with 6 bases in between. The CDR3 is CASSPGSNQPQHF. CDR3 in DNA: TGTGCCAGCAGTCCAGGGAGCAATCAGCCCCAGCATTTT.

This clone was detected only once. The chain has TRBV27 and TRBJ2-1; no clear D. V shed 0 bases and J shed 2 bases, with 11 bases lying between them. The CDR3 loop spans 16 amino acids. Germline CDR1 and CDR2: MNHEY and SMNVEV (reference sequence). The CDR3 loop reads CASSLSIVATYNEQFF. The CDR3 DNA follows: TGTGCCAGCAGTTTATCGATTGTAGCCACCTACAATGAGCAGTTCTTC.

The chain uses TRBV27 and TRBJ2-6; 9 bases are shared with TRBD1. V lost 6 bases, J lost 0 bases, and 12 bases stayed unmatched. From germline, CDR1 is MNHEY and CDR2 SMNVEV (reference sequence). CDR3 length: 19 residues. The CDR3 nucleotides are TGTGCCAGCAGCCATTACGGGGACAGGGCTAGCTCTGGGGCCAACGTCCTGACTTTC. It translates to CASSHYGDRASSGANVLTF.

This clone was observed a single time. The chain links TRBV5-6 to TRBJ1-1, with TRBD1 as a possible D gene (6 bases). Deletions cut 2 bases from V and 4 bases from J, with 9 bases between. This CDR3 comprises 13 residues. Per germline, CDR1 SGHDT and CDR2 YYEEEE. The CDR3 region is CASSLQGATEAFF. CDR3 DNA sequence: TGTGCCAGCAGCTTACAGGGCGCCACTGAAGCTTTCTTT.

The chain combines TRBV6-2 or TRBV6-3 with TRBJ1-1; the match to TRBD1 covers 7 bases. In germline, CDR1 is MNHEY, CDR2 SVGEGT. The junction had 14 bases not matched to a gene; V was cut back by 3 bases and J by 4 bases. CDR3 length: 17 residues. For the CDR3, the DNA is TGTGCCAGCAGTTATCCCTCGAGGGGGCAGAAGGGCACTGAAGCTTTCTTT. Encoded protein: CASSYPSRGQKGTEAFF.

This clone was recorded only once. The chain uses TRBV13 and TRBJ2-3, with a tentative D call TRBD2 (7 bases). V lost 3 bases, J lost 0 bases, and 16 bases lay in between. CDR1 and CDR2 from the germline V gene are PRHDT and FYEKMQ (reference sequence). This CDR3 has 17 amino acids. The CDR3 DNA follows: TGTGCCAGCAGCTTCGTTGGGGGGAGGGGGAGCACAGATACGCAGTATTTT. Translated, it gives CASSFVGGRGSTDTQYF.

CDR3: CASSYGSNTGELFF. The CDR3 nucleotides are TGTGCCAGCAGCTACGGGTCAAACACCGGGGAGCTGTTTTTT. The chain employs TRBV7-2 and TRBJ2-2; D is undetermined. The V gene's germline CDR1 is SGHTA and CDR2 FQGNSA. The CDR3 is made up of 14 amino acids. V lost 4 bases, J lost 2 bases, and 8 bases lay in between.

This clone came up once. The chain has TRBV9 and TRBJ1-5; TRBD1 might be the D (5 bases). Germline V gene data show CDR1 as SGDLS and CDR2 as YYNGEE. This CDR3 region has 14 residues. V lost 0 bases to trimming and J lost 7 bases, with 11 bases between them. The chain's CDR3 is CASSVAGSVQPQHF. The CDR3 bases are TGTGCCAGCAGCGTAGCAGGGTCGGTCCAGCCCCAGCATTTT.

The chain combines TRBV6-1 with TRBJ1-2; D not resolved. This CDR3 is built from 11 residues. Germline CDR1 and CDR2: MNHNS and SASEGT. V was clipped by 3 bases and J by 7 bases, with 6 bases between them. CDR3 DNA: TGTGCCAGCAGTGAGTTCGGTGGCTACACCTTC. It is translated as CASSEFGGYTF.

The CDR3 sequence: CASSHRLAGYNEQFF. Here the CDR3 DNA reads TGCGCCAGCAGCCATCGTCTAGCGGGATACAATGAGCAGTTCTTC. J is TRBJ2-1 and V is TRBV4-1; TRBD2 matches 9 bases. This CDR3 contains 15 residues. From germline, CDR1 is MGHRA and CDR2 YSYEKL. J lost 4 bases, V lost 3 bases, and 4 bases had no gene match.

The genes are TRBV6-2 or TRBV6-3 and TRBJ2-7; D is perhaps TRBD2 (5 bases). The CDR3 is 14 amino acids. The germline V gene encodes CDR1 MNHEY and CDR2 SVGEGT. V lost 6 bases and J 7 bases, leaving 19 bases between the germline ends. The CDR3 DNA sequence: TGTGCCAGCAGCCACCGGGGTCCAACGGGAGAGCAGTACTTC. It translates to CASSHRGPTGEQYF.

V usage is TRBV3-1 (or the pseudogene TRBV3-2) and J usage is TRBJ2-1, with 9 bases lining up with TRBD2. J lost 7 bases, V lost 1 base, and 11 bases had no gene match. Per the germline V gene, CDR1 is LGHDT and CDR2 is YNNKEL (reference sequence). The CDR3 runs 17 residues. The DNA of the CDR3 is TGTGCCAGCAGCCAAGTGGGCCGGGGTCTAGCGGGAAATGAGCAGTTCTTC. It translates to CASSQVGRGLAGNEQFF.

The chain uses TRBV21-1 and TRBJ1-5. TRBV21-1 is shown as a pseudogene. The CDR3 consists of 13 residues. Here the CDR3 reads CATPQGGDPRWHF. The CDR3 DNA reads TGTGCCACACCACAAGGGGGGGACCCCCGATGGCATTTT.

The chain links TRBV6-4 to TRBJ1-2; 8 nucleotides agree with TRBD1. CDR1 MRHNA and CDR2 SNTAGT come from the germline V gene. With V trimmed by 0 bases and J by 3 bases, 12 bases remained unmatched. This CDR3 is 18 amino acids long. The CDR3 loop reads CASSDSRGPRGRYYGYTF. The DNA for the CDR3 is TGTGCCAGCAGTGACTCGAGAGGACCCAGGGGGCGCTACTATGGCTACACCTTC.

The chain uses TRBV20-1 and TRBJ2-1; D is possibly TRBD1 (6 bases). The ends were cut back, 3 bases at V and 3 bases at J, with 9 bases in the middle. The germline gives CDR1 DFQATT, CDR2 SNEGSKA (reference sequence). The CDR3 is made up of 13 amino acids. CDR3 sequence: CSASWDNYNEQFF. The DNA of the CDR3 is TGCAGTGCTAGTTGGGACAACTACAATGAGCAGTTCTTC.

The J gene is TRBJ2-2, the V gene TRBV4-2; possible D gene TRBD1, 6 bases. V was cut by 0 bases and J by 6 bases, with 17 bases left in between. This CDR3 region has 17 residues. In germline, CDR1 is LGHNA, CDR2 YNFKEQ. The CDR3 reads CASSQDGRTVTPGELFF. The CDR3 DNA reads TGTGCCAGCAGCCAAGATGGAAGGACAGTCACCCCCGGGGAGCTGTTTTTT.

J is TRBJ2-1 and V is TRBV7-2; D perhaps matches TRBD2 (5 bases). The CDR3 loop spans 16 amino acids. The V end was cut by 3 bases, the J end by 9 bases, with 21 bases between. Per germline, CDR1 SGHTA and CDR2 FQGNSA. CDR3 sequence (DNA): TGTGCCAGCAGCTTGAAGGGAGATAGCGAGAGTCCTGAGCAGTTCTTC. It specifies CASSLKGDSESPEQFF.

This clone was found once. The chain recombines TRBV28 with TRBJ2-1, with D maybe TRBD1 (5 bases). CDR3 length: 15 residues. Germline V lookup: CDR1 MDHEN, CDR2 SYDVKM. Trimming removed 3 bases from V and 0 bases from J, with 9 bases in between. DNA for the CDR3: TGTGCCAGCAGTTTGGAAGACAGCTCCTACAATGAGCAGTTCTTC. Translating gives CASSLEDSSYNEQFF.

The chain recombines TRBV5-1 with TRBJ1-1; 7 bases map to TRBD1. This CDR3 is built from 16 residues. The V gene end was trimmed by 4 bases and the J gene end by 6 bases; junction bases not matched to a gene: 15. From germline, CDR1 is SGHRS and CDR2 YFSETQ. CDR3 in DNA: TGCGCCAGCAGCCACACAATGGGAACAGGGGTCCCTGAAGCTTTCTTT. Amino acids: CASSHTMGTGVPEAFF. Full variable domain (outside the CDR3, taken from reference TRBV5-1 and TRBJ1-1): KAGVTQTPRYLIKTRGQQVTLSCSPISGHRSVSWYQQTPGQGLQFLFEYFSETQRNKGNFPGRFSGRQFSNSRSEMNVSTLELGDSALYLCASSHTMGTGVPEAFFGQGTRLTVV.